The 8 T cell receptor beta chains presented below share a single source sample, sequenced in a study of Graves' ophthalmopathy and Graves' hyperthyroidism. CDR3 regions of TCR beta were amplified from RNA transcripts. HTBI primers were employed in first-round RT-PCR, then a second-round multiplex PCR followed. Each CDR3 protein gets one entry after TCRdb re-called the multiplex PCR reads with MiXCR. Here the sample spans just over 400,000 distinct CDR3 sequences, approximately 21% being singletons. The source material was peripheral blood. The receptors were sampled from a young woman with stable Graves' hyperthyroidism.

The J gene is TRBJ1-5, the V gene TRBV30, with unresolved D. CDR3 length equals 15 residues. V dropped 0 bases and J dropped 1 base, with 10 bases sitting between them. Germline V gene lookup returns CDR1 GTSNPN and CDR2 SVGIG (reference sequence). CDR3 sequence: CAWSVNSLSNQPQHF. CDR3 DNA sequence: TGTGCCTGGAGTGTGAACAGCCTGAGCAATCAGCCCCAGCATTTT. The variable domain in full, with the rest retrieved from reference TRBV30 and TRBJ1-5, is SQTIHQWPATLVQPVGSPLSLECTVEGTSNPNLYWYRQAAGRGLQLLFYSVGIGQISSEVPQNLSASRPQDRQFILSSKKLLLSDSGFYLCAWSVNSLSNQPQHFGDGTRLSIL.

The sample holds a few counts of this clonotype. This chain joins TRBV12-3 or TRBV12-4 and TRBJ1-1; 8 positions agree with TRBD1. The CDR3 consists of 17 residues. Trimming took 4 bases from V and 0 from J; bases not matched to a gene: 10. The CDR3 coding sequence is TGTGCCAGCAGTTCCCTTTTTGGGACAGGAATGAACACTGAAGCTTTCTTT. Its translation is CASSSLFGTGMNTEAFF.

The table lists this clonotype with many counts. The chain employs TRBV7-9 and TRBJ2-4, with 7 bases identical to TRBD2. Germline loops: CDR1 SEHNR, CDR2 FQNEAQ (reference sequence). This CDR3 has 15 amino acids. Trimming removed 4 bases from V and 7 bases from J; junction bases left unmatched: 10. CDR3 nucleotide sequence: TGTGCCAGCAGCTGGGGAGGAGTGCGGGGGAACATTCAGTACTTC. It is translated as CASSWGGVRGNIQYF.

This clonotype was detected ten times or more. V is TRBV6-1 and J is TRBJ2-4; 7 nucleotides agree with TRBD1. The germline V gene has CDR1 MNHNS and CDR2 SASEGT. The CDR3 sequence is 13 residues long. V was clipped by 7 bases and J by 6 bases; unmatched bases: 6. The CDR3 sequence is CASNTDRRNIQYF. CDR3 DNA sequence: TGTGCCAGCAACACGGACAGGCGAAACATTCAGTACTTC.

This clonotype was found a few times. The V gene is TRBV11-2, the J gene TRBJ2-2; the match to TRBD1 covers 8 bases. Germline V gene lookup returns CDR1 SGHAT and CDR2 FQNNGV. V dropped 4 bases and J dropped 7; count of bases not matched to a gene: 5. This CDR3 spans 14 amino acids. The CDR3 region is CASSSQGAGGELFF. The CDR3 DNA sequence: TGTGCCAGCAGCTCTCAGGGGGCTGGCGGGGAGCTGTTTTTT.

This clonotype was counted many times. The chain employs TRBV20-1 and TRBJ1-5; D unresolved. Germline assignment: CDR1 DFQATT and CDR2 SNEGSKA (reference sequence). The CDR3 consists of 14 residues. V was clipped by 4 bases and J by 2 bases, with 12 bases between them. CDR3 nucleotides: TGCAGTGCTATGGAGCCGAGGGGCAATCAGCCCCAGCATTTT. Protein: CSAMEPRGNQPQHF.

This clonotype appeared many times. CDR3 bases: TGTGCCACCAGTGATACGGTCGGAAATCAGCCCCAGCATTTT. Its protein is CATSDTVGNQPQHF. The V gene is TRBV24-1, the J gene TRBJ1-5; no clear D gene. Germline CDR1 is KGHDR and CDR2 is SFDVKD. The CDR3 has 14 residues. V was cut by 3 bases and J by 4 bases, with 9 bases left in between.

This chain connects TRBV29-1 to TRBJ1-1; 7 bases agree with TRBD1. Germline CDR1 is SQVTM and CDR2 is ANQGSEA. V trimming: 7 bases; J trimming: 6 bases; junction bases outside the gene matches: 8. The CDR3 length is 12 residues. CDR3 amino acids: CSGRQGAAEAFF. DNA of the CDR3: TGCAGCGGAAGACAGGGAGCGGCTGAAGCTTTCTTT.